This T cell receptor (beta chain) was recorded in a study of technical replicates of blood from a handful of donors. The protocol was immunoSEQ multiplex PCR, while the TCRdb copy is restricted to in-frame clones and leaves out a portion. Of about 59,000 clones listed, just under 90% are singletons. Germline CDR1 reads LNHNV; CDR2 reads YYDKDF (reference sequence). There are 14 residues in the CDR3. Trimming left V 4 bases short and J 14 bases short, with 22 bases between. The J gene is TRBJ2-3, the V gene TRBV15; tentatively, D is TRBD2 (6 bases). The sequenced sample was PBMCs. This TCR was recovered from a human donor in good health. Some clones in this sample may be carry-over from other donors' samples. The CDR3 loop reads CATSTPQLGGDRYF. The CDR3 region has the DNA TGTGCCACCAGCACCCCCCAGCTAGGCGGGGATCGGTATTTT. The full variable domain, its missing parts supplied by reference TRBV15 and TRBJ2-3, is DAMVIQNPRYQVTQFGKPVTLSCSQTLNHNVMYWYQQKSSQAPKLLFHYYDKDFNNEADTPDNFQSRRPNTSFCFLDIRSPGLGDTAMYLCATSTPQLGGDRYFGPGTRLTVL.